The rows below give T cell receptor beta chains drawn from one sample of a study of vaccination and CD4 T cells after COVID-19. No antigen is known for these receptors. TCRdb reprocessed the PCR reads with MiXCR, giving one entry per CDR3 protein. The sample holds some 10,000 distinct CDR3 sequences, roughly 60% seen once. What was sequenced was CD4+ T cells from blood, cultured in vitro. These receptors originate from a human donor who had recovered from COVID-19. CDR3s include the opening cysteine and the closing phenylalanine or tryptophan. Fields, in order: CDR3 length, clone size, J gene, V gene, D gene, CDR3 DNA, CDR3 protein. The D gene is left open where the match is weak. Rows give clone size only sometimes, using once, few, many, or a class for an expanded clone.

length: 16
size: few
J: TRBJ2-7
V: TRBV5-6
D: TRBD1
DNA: TGTGCCAGCAGCCATTGGATCGGGACAGGGAAAAACGAGCAGTACTTC
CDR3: CASSHWIGTGKNEQYF

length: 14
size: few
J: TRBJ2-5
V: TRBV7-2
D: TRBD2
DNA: TGTGCCAGCAGCTTAGGGGGGGGGAGAGAGACCCAGTACTTC
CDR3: CASSLGGGRETQYF

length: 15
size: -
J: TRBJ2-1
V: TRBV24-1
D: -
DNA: TGTGCCACCAGTGAACTGGGGGCCGGCTACAATGAGCAGTTCTTC
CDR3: CATSELGAGYNEQFF

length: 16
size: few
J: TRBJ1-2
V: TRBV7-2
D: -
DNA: TGTGCCAGCAGCCCCCGCGTCGTCGGGGCAAACTATGGCTACACCTTC
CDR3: CASSPRVVGANYGYTF

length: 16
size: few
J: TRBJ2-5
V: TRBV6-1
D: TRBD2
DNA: TGTGCCAGCAGTGAAAGACTAGCGGGAGGAGGAGAGACCCAGTACTTC
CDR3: CASSERLAGGGETQYF

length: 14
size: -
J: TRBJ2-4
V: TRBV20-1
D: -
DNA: TGCAGTGCCCGGACACCGATAGCCAAAAACATTCAGTACTTC
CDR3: CSARTPIAKNIQYF

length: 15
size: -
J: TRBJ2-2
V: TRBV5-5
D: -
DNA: TGTGCCAGCAGCCGCACAGGGACGAACACCGGGGAGCTGTTTTTT
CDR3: CASSRTGTNTGELFF

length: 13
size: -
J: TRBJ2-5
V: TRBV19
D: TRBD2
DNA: TGTGCCAGTAGCCAGCGGGAGAGGGAGACCCAGTACTTC
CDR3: CASSQRERETQYF

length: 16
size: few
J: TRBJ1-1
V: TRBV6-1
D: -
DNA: TGTGCCAGCAGTGAAGCGCTTCAGCTTTCGTACACTGAAGCTTTCTTT
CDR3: CASSEALQLSYTEAFF

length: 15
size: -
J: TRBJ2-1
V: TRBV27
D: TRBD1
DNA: TGTGCCAGCAGGCCTGACAGGGTGTGGAATAATGAGCAGTTCTTC
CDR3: CASRPDRVWNNEQFF

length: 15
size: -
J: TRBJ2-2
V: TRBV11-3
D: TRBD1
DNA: TGTGCCAGCAGCTTAGGGGGACAGGGGATCGGGGAGCTGTTTTTT
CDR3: CASSLGGQGIGELFF

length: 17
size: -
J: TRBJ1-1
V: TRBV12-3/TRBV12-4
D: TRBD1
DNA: TGTGCCAGCAGCCCTAGACAGGGGGCGGGCATGAACACTGAAGCTTTCTTT
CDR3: CASSPRQGAGMNTEAFF

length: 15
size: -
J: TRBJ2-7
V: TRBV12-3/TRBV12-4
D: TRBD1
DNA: TGTGCCAGCAGTCCAAAAAACAGGGGGACCTACGAGCAGTACTTC
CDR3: CASSPKNRGTYEQYF

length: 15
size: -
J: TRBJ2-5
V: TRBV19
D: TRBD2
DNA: TGTGCCAGTAGTATAAGCGGGAGGGCCCAAGAGACCCAGTACTTC
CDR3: CASSISGRAQETQYF

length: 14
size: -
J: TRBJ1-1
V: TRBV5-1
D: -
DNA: TGCGCCAGCAGCTGGGGCGACAAGAACACTGAAGCTTTCTTT
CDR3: CASSWGDKNTEAFF

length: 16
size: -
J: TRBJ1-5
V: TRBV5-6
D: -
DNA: TGTGCCAGCAGCTTAAGATCGGTGACAGGCAATCAGCCCCAGCATTTT
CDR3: CASSLRSVTGNQPQHF

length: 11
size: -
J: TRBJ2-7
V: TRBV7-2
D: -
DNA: TGTGCCAGCAGCCCTTCCTACGAGCAGTACTTC
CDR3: CASSPSYEQYF

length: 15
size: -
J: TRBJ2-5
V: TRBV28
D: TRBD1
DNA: TGTGCCAGCAGATCCTCGGGACAGACCCAAGAGACCCAGTACTTC
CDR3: CASRSSGQTQETQYF

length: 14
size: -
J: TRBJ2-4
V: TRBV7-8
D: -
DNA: TGTGCCAGCAGCCGACCGGACAGAAAAAACATTCAGTACTTC
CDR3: CASSRPDRKNIQYF

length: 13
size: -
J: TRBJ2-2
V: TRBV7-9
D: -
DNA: TGTGCCAGCAGCTTAGTTTCGGCCGGGGAGCTGTTTTTT
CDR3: CASSLVSAGELFF

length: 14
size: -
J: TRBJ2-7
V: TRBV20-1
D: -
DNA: TGCAGTGCTAGATCCCGGGACTTCCACTACGAGCAGTACTTC
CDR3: CSARSRDFHYEQYF

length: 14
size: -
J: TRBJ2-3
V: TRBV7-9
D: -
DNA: TGTGCCAGCAGCCGACCGCGGGTCACAGATACGCAGTATTTT
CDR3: CASSRPRVTDTQYF

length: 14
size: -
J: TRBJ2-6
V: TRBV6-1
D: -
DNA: TGTGCCAGCTGTGGAAGCTCTGGGGCCAACGTCCTGACTTTC
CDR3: CASCGSSGANVLTF

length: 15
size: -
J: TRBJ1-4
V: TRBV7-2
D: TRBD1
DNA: TGTGCCAGCAGCTCGACAGGGGGTTCTAATGAAAAACTGTTTTTT
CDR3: CASSSTGGSNEKLFF

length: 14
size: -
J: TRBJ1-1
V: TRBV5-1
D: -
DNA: TGCGCCAGCAGCTTGGATGGCTCGAACACTGAAGCTTTCTTT
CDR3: CASSLDGSNTEAFF

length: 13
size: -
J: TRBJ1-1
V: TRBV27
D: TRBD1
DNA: TGTGCCAGCAGGGGACAGGGGGCAATTGAAGCTTTCTTT
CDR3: CASRGQGAIEAFF